This TCR beta chain was found in a study of T-cell memory formation after mild COVID-19. In the study overall: The two donors had largely donor-specific TCR clusters.

Overall study findings and caveats: Pre-infection memory contained some responding clones, which suggested that cross-reactive memory had joined. A second wave expanding day 15 to 37 was CD4+-biased; contracting clones were balanced.

Details on this clonotype: Its antigen is not known.

TCRdb reprocessed the 5' RACE reads with MiXCR, giving one entry per CDR3 protein. The sample carries 200,000 to 250,000 distinct CDR3 sequences, 15% recorded once. The CDR3 length is 14 residues. V was shortened by 1 base and J by 5 bases, with 9 bases between the two germline ends. Germline CDR1 and CDR2: SGHKS and YYEKEE (reference sequence). Specimen: PBMCs or a T cell subset sorted from them (not recorded which). The TCR comes from an adult woman who had mild COVID-19 (a few samples of this study predate the infection). Cell type and time point are not known. The chain joins TRBV5-5 to TRBJ2-2; D possibly corresponds to TRBD2 (5 bases). The DNA for the CDR3 is TGTGCCAGCAGCTTGAGCGGAAGGACCGGGGAGCTGTTTTTT. It yields the protein CASSLSGRTGELFF.